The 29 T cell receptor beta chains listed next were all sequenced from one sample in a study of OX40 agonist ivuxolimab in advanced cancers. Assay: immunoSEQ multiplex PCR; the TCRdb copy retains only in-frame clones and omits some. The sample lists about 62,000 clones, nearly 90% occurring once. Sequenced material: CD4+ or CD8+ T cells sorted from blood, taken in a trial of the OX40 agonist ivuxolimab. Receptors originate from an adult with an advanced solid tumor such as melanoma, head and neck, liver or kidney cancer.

The DNA for the CDR3 is TGTGCCAGCACCCATCAGCGGGGGGGACAAGGCACAGATACGCAGTATTTT. Protein product: CASTHQRGGQGTDTQYF. This rearrangement joins TRBV27 to TRBJ2-3, with 10 bases matching TRBD2. The CDR3 runs to 17 residues. Trimming took 7 bases from V and 1 from J; bases not matched to a gene: 11. Germline V gene data show CDR1 as MNHEY and CDR2 as SMNVEV (reference sequence).

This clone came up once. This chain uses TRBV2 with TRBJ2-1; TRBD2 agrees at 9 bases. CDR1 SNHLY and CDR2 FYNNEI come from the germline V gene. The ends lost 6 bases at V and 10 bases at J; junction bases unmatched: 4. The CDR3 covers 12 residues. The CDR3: CASSGSGSEQFF. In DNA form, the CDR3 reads TGTGCCAGCAGCGGTAGCGGGAGCGAGCAGTTCTTC.

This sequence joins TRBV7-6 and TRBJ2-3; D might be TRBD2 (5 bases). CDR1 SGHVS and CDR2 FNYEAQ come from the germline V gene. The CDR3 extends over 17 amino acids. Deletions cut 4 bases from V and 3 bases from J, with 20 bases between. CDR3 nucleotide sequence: TGTGCCAGCAGCTCCCCGCGGGCGGACCCAGAGACAGATACGCAGTATTTT. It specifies CASSSPRADPETDTQYF.

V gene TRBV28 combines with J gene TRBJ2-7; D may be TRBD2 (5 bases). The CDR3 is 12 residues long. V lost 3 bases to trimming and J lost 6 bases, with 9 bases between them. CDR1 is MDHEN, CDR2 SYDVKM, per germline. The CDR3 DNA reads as TGTGCCAGCAGTTTCTTCGGGGTCGAGCAGTACTTC. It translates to CASSFFGVEQYF.

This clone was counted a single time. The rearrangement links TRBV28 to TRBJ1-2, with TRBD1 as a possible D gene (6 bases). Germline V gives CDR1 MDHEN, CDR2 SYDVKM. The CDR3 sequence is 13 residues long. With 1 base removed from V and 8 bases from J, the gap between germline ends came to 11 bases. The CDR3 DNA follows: TGTGCCAGCAGTTTATTGGACAGCTCGGGCTACACCTTC. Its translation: CASSLLDSSGYTF.

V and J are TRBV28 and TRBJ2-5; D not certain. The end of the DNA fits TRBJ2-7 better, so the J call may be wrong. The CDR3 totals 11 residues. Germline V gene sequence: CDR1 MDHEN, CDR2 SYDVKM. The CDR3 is CASSFTYEQYF. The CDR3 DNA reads TGTGCCAGCAGTTTCACGTACGAGCAGTACTTC.

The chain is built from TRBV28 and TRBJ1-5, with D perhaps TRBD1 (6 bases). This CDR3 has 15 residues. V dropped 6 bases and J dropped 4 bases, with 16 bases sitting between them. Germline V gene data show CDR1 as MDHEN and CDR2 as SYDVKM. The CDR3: CASSHRGQGNQPQHF. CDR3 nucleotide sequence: TGTGCCAGCAGCCACAGAGGCCAGGGGAATCAGCCCCAGCATTTT.

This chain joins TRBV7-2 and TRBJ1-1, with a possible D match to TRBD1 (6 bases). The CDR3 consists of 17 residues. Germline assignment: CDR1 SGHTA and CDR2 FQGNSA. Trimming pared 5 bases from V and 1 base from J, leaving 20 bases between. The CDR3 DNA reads TGTGCCAGCAGCCCGCTTGGGCAGGGGCTACCGAACACTGAAGCTTTCTTT. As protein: CASSPLGQGLPNTEAFF.

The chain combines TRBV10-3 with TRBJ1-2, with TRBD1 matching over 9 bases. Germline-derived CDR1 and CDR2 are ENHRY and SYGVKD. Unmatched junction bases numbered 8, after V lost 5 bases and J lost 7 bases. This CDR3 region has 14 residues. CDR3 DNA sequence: TGTGCCATCAGTCAACTACAGGGGGCTGGTGGCTACACCTTC. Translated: CAISQLQGAGGYTF.

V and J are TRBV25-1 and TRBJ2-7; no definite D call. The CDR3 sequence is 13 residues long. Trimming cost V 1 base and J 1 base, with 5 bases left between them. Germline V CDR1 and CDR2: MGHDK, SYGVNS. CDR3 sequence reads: CASSEFLSYEQYF. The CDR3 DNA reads TGTGCCAGCAGTGAATTTCTATCCTACGAGCAGTACTTC.

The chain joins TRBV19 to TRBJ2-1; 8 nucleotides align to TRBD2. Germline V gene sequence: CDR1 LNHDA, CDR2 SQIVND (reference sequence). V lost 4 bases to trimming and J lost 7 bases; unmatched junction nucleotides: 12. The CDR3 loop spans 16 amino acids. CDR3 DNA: TGTGCCAGTAGTAACTCCGGGACTAGAATGGGAAATGAGCAGTTCTTC. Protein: CASSNSGTRMGNEQFF.

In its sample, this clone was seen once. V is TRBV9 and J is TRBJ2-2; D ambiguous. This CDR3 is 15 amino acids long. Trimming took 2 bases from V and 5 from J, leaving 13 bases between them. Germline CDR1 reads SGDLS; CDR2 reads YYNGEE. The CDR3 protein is CASSVFGFGTGELFF. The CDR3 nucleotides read TGTGCCAGCAGCGTTTTCGGTTTTGGGACCGGGGAGCTGTTTTTT.

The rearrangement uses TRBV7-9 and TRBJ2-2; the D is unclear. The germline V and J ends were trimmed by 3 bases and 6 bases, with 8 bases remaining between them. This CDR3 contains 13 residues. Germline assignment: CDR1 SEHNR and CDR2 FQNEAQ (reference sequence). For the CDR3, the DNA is TGTGCCAGCAGCTTTATGCAGGCCGGGGAGCTGTTTTTT. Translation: CASSFMQAGELFF.

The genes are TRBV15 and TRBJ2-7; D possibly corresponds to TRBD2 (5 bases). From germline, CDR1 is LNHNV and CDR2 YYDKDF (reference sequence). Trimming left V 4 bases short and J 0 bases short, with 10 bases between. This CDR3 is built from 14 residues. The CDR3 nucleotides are TGTGCCACCAGCAAGGGAGCTCCCTCCTACGAGCAGTACTTC. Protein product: CATSKGAPSYEQYF.

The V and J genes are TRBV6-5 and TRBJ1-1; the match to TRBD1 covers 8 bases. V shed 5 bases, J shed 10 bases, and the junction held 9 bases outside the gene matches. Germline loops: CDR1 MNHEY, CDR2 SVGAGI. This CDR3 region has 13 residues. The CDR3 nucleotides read TGTGCCAGCAGTACTCGGACAGGGTCATTAGCTTTCTTT. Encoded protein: CASSTRTGSLAFF.

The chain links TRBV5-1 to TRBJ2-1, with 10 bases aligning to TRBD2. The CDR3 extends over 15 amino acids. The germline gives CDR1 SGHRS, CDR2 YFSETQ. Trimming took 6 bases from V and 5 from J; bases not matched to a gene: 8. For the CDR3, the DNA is TGCGCCAGCACCTCGGCTAGCGGGAGCCACAATGAGCAGTTCTTC. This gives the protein CASTSASGSHNEQFF.

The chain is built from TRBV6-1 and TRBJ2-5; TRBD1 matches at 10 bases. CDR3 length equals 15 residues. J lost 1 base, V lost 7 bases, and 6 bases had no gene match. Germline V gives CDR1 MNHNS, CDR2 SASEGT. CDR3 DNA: TGTGCCAGCACCTCGGGACAGGGGCTCCAAGAGACCCAGTACTTC. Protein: CASTSGQGLQETQYF.

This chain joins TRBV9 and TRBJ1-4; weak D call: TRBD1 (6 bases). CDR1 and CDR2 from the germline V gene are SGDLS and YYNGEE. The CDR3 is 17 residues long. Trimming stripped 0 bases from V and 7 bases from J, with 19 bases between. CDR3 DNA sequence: TGTGCCAGCAGCGTAGCTAGGGGGGGAGACCTTCGTGAAAAACTGTTTTTT. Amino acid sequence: CASSVARGGDLREKLFF.

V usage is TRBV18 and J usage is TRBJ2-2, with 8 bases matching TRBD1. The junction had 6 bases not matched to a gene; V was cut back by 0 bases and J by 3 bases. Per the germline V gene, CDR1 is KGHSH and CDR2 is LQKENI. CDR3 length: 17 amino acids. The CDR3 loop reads CASSPPTGEVDTGELFF. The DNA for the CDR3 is TGTGCCAGCTCACCACCGACAGGGGAGGTAGACACCGGGGAGCTGTTTTTT. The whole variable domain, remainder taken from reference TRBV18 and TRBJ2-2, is NAGVMQNPRHLVRRRGQEARLRCSPMKGHSHVYWYRQLPEEGLKFMVYLQKENIIDESGMPKERFSAEFPKEGPSILRIQQVVRGDSAAYFCASSPPTGEVDTGELFFGEGSRLTVL.

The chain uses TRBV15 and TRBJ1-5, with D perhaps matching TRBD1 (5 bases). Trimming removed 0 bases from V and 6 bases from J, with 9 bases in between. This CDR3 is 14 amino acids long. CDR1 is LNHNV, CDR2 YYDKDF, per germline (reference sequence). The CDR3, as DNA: TGTGCCACCAGCAGAGATGGGGGAACTCAGCCCCAGCATTTT. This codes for CATSRDGGTQPQHF.

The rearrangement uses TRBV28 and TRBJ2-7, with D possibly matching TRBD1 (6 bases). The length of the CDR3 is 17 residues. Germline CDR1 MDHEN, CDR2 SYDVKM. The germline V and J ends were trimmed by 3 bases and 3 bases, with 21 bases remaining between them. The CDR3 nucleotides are TGTGCCAGCAGTTTTCCTGTCGACCTAACAGGGAACTACGAGCAGTACTTC. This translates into CASSFPVDLTGNYEQYF.

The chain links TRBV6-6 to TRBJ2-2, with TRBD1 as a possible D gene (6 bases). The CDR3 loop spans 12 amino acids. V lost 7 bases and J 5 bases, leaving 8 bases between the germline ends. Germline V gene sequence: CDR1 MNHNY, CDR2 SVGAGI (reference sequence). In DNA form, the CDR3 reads TGTGCCAGCAAACAGGGAACCGGGGAGCTGTTTTTT. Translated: CASKQGTGELFF.

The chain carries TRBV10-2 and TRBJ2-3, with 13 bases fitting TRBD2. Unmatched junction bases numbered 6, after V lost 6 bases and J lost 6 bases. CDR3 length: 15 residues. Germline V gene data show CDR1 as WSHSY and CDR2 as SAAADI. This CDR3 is CASSPGLAGVDTQYF. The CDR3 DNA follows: TGCGCCAGCAGCCCTGGACTAGCGGGAGTTGATACGCAGTATTTT.

CDR3 nucleotides: TGTGCCAGTAGTATGGTGGGCAGTACCTCCTACAATGAGCAGTTCTTC. Translation gives CASSMVGSTSYNEQFF. The chain couples TRBV19 to TRBJ2-1; D ambiguous. Germline values: CDR1 LNHDA, CDR2 SQIVND (reference sequence). This CDR3 comprises 16 residues. V dropped 3 bases and J dropped 0 bases, with 12 bases sitting between them.

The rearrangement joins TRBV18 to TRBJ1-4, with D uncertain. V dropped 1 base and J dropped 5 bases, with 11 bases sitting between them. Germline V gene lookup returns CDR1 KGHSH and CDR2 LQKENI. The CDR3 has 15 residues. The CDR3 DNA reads TGTGCCAGCTCACCACTTCCAGGTCCGAATGAAAAACTGTTTTTT. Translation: CASSPLPGPNEKLFF.

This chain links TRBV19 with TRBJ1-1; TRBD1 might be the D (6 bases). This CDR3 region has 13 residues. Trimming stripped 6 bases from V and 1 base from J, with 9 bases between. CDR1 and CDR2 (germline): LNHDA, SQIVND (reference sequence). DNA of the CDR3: TGTGCCAGTAGCGCACAGGGGAACACTGAAGCTTTCTTT. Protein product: CASSAQGNTEAFF.

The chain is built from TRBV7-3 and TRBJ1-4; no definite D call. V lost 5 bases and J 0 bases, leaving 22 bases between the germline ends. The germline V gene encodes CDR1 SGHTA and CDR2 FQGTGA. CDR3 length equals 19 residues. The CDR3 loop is CASSTTVYSPPTTNEKLFF. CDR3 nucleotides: TGTGCCAGCAGCACGACCGTTTATTCCCCACCCACAACTAATGAAAAACTGTTTTTT.

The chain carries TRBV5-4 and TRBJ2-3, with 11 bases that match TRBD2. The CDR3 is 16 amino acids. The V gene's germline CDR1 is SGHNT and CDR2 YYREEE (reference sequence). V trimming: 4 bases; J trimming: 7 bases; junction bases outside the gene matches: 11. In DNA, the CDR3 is TGTGCCAGCAGCCGCAAGGGACTAGCGGACATCTATACGCAGTATTTT. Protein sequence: CASSRKGLADIYTQYF.

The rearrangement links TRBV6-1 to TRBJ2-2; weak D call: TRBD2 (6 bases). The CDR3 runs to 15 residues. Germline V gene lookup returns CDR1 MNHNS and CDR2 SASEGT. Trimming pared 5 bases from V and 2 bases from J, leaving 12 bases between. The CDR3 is CASSPRGSNTGELFF. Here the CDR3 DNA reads TGTGCCAGCAGTCCCCGGGGGAGTAACACCGGGGAGCTGTTTTTT.